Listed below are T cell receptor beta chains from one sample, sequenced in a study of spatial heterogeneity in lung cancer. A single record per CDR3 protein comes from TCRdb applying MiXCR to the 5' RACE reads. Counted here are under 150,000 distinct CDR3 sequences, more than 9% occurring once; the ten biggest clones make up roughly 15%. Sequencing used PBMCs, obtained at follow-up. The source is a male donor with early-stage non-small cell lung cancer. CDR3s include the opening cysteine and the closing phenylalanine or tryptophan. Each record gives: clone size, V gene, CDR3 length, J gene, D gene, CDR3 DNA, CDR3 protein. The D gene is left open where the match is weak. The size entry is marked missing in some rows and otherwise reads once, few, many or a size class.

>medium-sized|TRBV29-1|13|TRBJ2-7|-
TGCAGCGTTGGAGCGAACTCGCTCTACGAGCAGTACTTC
CSVGANSLYEQYF
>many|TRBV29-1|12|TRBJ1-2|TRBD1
TGCAGCATTAGGGACAGGCCCTATGGCTACACCTTC
CSIRDRPYGYTF
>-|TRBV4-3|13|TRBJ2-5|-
TGCGCCAGCAGCCAAGAGAAGCGCGAGACCCAGTACTTC
CASSQEKRETQYF
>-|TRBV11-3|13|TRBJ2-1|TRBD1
TGTGCCAGCAGCCGCGGACAGGGCAATGAGCAGTTCTTC
CASSRGQGNEQFF
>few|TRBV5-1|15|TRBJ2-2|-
TGCGCCAGCAGCTTGGCCTCAGGGACGGCCGGGGAGCTGTTTTTT
CASSLASGTAGELFF
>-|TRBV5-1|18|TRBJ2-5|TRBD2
TGCGCCAGCAGCCCCCTAGGACTAGCGGGGGGGAGTGGCGCGACCCAGTACTTC
CASSPLGLAGGSGATQYF
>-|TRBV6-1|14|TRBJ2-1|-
TGTGCCAGCAGTGAATCCGGACAGTACAATGAGCAGTTCTTC
CASSESGQYNEQFF
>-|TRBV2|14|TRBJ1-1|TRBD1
TGTGCCAGCACGGGGACAGGGTCGAACACTGAAGCTTTCTTT
CASTGTGSNTEAFF
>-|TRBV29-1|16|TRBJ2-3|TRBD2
TGCAGCGCTCGAACGAGACTAGCGGGGACCACAGATGCGCAGTATTTT
CSARTRLAGTTDAQYF
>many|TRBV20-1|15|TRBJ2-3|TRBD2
TGCAGTGCTAGATCCCCAGCGGGGGCGACAGATACGCAGTATTTT
CSARSPAGATDTQYF
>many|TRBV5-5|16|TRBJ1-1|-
TGTGCCAGCAGCTTAGGCTCCTACAGGGTAGGCACTGAAGCTTTCTTT
CASSLGSYRVGTEAFF
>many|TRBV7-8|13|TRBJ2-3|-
TGTGCCAGCAGCTTAGATAGTCGGGATACGCAGTATTTT
CASSLDSRDTQYF
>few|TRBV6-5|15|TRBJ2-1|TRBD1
TGTGCCAGCAGTTTAGACAGGGACTCCTACAATGAGCAGTTCTTC
CASSLDRDSYNEQFF
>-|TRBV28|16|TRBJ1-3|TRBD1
TGTGCCAGCACCCTTCCGGGACAGTTCTCTGGAAACACCATATATTTT
CASTLPGQFSGNTIYF
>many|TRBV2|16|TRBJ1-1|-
TGTGCCAGCAGTGCGCTCCCGGTCCGACGGAACACTGAAGCTTTCTTT
CASSALPVRRNTEAFF
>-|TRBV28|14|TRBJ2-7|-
TGTGCCACCTTCGAAGCGGGACACAGTTACGAGCAGTACTTC
CATFEAGHSYEQYF
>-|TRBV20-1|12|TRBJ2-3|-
TGCAGTGAAAGCGGAAGCACAGATACGCAGTATTTT
CSESGSTDTQYF
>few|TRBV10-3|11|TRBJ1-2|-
TGTGCCACCGGACAGCCCTATGGCTACACCTTC
CATGQPYGYTF
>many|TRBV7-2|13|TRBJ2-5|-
TGTGCCAGCAGCTTGGAGCGCCTACGGACCCAGTACTTC
CASSLERLRTQYF
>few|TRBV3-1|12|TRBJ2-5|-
TGTGCCAGCAGCCAAGCCGGAGAGACCCAGTACTTC
CASSQAGETQYF
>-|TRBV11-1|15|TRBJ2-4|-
TGTGCCAGCAGCCCCCTTGGGACGGGAAAAAACATTCAGTACTTC
CASSPLGTGKNIQYF
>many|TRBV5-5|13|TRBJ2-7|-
TGTGCCAGCAGCTTGGCTGCTTCCTACGAGCAGTACTTC
CASSLAASYEQYF
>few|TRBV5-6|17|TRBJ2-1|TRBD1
TGTGCCAGCAGCCTGGGGACAGGGGGAGGTCGGGACAATGAGCAGTTCTTC
CASSLGTGGGRDNEQFF
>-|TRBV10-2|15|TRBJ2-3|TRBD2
TGCGCCAGCTTCGGGAGGGCTGGAGTGGCAGATACGCAGTATTTT
CASFGRAGVADTQYF
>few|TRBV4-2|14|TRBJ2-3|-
TGTGCCAGCAGCCAAAACAACTTTAGAGATACGCAGTATTTT
CASSQNNFRDTQYF
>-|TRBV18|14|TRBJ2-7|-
TGTGCCAGCTCCCCCTCGGAGGGATCCTACGAGCAGTACTTC
CASSPSEGSYEQYF
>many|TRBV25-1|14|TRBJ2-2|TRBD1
TGTGCCAGCAACCGGGACAGGGATGTCGGGGAGCTGTTTTTT
CASNRDRDVGELFF
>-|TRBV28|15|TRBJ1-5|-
TGTGCCAGCAGTTTAATTAGGGATAGCAATCAGCCCCAGCATTTT
CASSLIRDSNQPQHF